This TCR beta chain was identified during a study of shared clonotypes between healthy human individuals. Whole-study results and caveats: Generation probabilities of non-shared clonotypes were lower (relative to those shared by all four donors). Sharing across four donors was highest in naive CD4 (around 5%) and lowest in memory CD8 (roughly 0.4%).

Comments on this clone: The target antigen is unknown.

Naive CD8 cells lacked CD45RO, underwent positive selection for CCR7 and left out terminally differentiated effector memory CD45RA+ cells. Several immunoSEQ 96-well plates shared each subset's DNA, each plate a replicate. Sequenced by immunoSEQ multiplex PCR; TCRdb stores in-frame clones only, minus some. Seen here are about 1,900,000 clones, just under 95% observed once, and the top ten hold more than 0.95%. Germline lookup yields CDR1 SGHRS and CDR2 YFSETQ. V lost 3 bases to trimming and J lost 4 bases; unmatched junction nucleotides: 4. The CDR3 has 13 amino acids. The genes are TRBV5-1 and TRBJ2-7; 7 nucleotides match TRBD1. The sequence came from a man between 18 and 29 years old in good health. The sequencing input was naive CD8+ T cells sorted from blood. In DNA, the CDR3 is TGCGCCAGCAGCTCCGGACAGGAATACGAGCAGTACTTC. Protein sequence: CASSSGQEYEQYF.